This TCR beta chain comes out of a study of cytomegalovirus exposure and HLA in healthy donors. Study-level information: Prior work identified 95 million to 120 million unique TCR beta sequences in some 200 million T cells. Tens of millions of unique TCR sequences came from HLA-typed donors in an early release. Study results and limitations: TCR sequences were mostly rare, though some public TCRs occurred in many donors.

Researchers ran the PCR with 60 Vbeta and 13 Jbeta primers. TCRdb's copy holds only in-frame clones and misses some; the assay was immunoSEQ multiplex PCR. Here the sample spans 150,000 to 180,000 clones, more than 70% being singletons. CDR3 length equals 15 residues. The J segment lost 5 bases and the V segment lost 4 bases, leaving 5 bases of the junction unmatched. Germline V CDR1 and CDR2: SGHVS, FNYEAQ. To note about this clone: Its antigen is unknown.

The TCR sequence derives from a woman in her 40s in good health and CMV-seropositive. Sequenced: PBMCs. This chain connects TRBV7-6 to TRBJ2-7, with TRBD2 matching 13 bases. CDR3 coding DNA: TGTGCCAGCAGCTATGGACTAGCGGGAGCCCACGAGCAGTACTTC. Its translation: CASSYGLAGAHEQYF.